This T cell receptor beta chain comes out of a study of blood T cell repertoires in COVID-19. Study information: T cells, B-cell-depleted T cells, or PBMCs provided the cDNA or gDNA that served as material.

Donors were grouped by their self-reported clinical history. The germline CDR1 and CDR2 sequences are LGHNA and YSLEER. The CDR3 length is 14 residues. Trimming pared 0 bases from V and 7 bases from J, leaving 10 bases between. Per the original data handling: For nucleated cells, counts were estimated from reference gene primer amplification. Data came from immunoSEQ multiplex PCR; TCRdb stores just in-frame clones and leaves some out. V and J calls and clone size are given by that table; D and trimming were obtained from the DNA. The sample consists of roughly 140,000 clones, about 87% of them appearing once.

The specimen sequenced was PBMCs or T cells enriched from blood (not recorded which). This TCR came from a man between 50 and 59 years old in a cohort exposed to, infected with or recovered from COVID-19 (not recorded which). V is TRBV4-3 and J is TRBJ1-5, with D uncertain. The CDR3 region is CASSQDMGGQPQHF. CDR3 nucleotides: TGCGCCAGCAGCCAAGATATGGGCGGGCAGCCCCAGCATTTT.